This T cell receptor beta chain stems from a study of long-term antiretroviral therapy in people with HIV (dated by TCRdb to between 2020 and 2023). About the study as a whole: The earliest samples were collected approximately a decade before the 2015 WHO recommendation for immediate ART, a period when ART was typically delayed until CD4 counts fell. A total of around 200 cryopreserved PBMC samples were contributed to the cohort by 30 adults with confirmed HIV infection, with samples collected serially over a mean of around 6 years (range 1-12). About 35% of the 30 participants with HIV were female. No cross-contamination during QIAcube processing turned up in test extractions that ran a monoclonal T-cell line alongside 33 polyclonal samples. A retrospective serial study tested whether ART initiation and durable HIV suppression were associated with changes in peripheral blood TRB repertoire composition and diversity.

Overall study outcomes, separate from this receptor: Because cell numbers in pre-ART samples were limited, unsorted PBMC were profiled instead of sorted CD4+ and CD8+ T cells. Samples dated from about 2003 to 2018, and the ART regimens used may be less effective than current ones. The repertoire was dominated across all time points by expanded TRB clones identified before ART initiation, although this dominance was seen to fluctuate and to decrease in many PLHIV after ART. HIV repertoires had narrower CDR3 length ranges than controls, and the network structure suggested an antigen-experienced repertoire that shifted only slightly toward naive after ART. No data were available on ART adherence, viral resistance or therapy changes, limiting inferences about post-ART repertoire changes. Since PBMC availability was limited, sequencing covered only the TCR beta chain, with no alpha chain pairing. A significant increase in TRB diversity was found to be associated with ART initiation, although TRB diversity was observed to remain significantly below that of transplant donor controls even after long-term ART.

To be included, a participant needed at least one PBMC sample from before ART initiation plus at least two post-ART samples. Treatment was received in the United States of America by all participants with HIV. Before DNA extraction, cryopreserved samples of about 0.95-10 million PBMC were thawed and then washed. At the time of the earliest PBMC sample, participants with HIV were aged between roughly 20 and 54 years. Per participant, PBMC samples came from 1-4 timepoints prior to ART initiation and 2-8 timepoints following ART initiation, for a median of 7 samples. For every participant, serial HIV viral load, CD4+ T-cell count, ART history and demographic data were obtained. Genomic DNA was extracted from unsorted PBMC with a Qiagen kit on a QIAcube, processed in batches of 12 samples. The immunoSEQ hsTCRB v3.0 assay was used at survey level resolution for TRB variable region sequencing. TRB sequencing targeted a depth of about 40,000-50,000 T-cell genomes per sample. TRB libraries were pooled and sequenced on an Illumina MiSeq using a v3 150-cycle kit. The authors' analysis ran thus. Analysis of repertoires was carried out in R inside a reproducible Nextflow workflow spanning QC, data transformation and analysis. LymphoSeq2, an R package for exploring AIRR-Seq data, was used to implement the custom analyses. A handful of samples that yielded fewer than 5000 total TRB sequences were excluded, so that fewer than 200 HIV repertoires were analyzed. Among the 180 or so HIV repertoires that were kept, under 60 were collected before ART initiation and roughly 130 were collected after ART initiation. Each repertoire was downsampled to 5000 TRB nucleotide sequences, and summary statistics were averaged across 100 downsampling iterations. TRB sequences were retained for analysis only if CDR3 regions of at least seven amino acids were present. Diversity was assessed using a clonality score derived from Shannon entropy and using the Gini coefficient. Repertoire networks linked the top 5000 CDR3 amino acid sequences whenever two sequences differed by an edit distance of one. Antigen specificity groups and MHC restriction were predicted for TRB CDR3 amino acid sequences with GLIPH2. To flag known CMV, EBV, HIV or tissue antigen associations, CDR3 amino acid sequences were matched against VDJdb and McPAS-TCR. Pre-ART, post-ART and control groups were compared with Wilcoxon signed-rank tests and Holm-Bonferroni correction. Drawn from immuneACCESS, this table holds only the in-frame rearrangements with V and J called that TCRdb kept. Clones are partly lost; checked studies trace under half to an unresolved V gene and leave the rest unexplained. V, J and clone size are taken as reported in that table, and D and trimming were inferred from the DNA itself. Within this sample are about 16,000 clones, with 65% to 85% of them counted one time only. 14% to 15% of the sample lies in the top ten.

Trimmed from V: 4 bases; trimmed from J: 3 bases; junction bases lacking a gene match: 12. There are 17 amino acids in the CDR3, from cysteine to phenylalanine inclusive. Only the CDR3 DNA stays, 51 bases, in frame from base 1. The germline V gene (reference sequence) specifies SEHNR as CDR1 and FQNEAQ as CDR2. Concerning this clone: The antigen it recognizes is unknown. It has no much larger one-base neighbor in the sample; base qualities were not kept.

Sequences were derived from unsorted PBMCs, sampled nearly 2.6 years before starting antiretroviral therapy. This chain is built from TRBV7-9 and TRBJ2-7; 10 bases in the junction line up with TRBD1. This receptor was identified in a woman between 50 and 59 years old with HIV. The nucleotide sequence is TGTGCCAGCAGCTCGTTCACATTCCGGGACAGGGGCTACGAGCAGTACTTC. Translated, this gives CASSSFTFRDRGYEQYF.